This TCR beta chain came from a study of blood T cell repertoires in COVID-19. Study-wide context: From T cells, B-cell-depleted T cells, or PBMCs came the material, which was cDNA or gDNA.

Germline V gives CDR1 MDHEN, CDR2 SYDVKM. V lost 9 bases, J lost 8 bases, and 13 bases lay in between. The CDR3 contains 11 residues. TCRdb keeps only in-frame clones here, not all; method: immunoSEQ multiplex PCR. The data hold about 240,000 clones, with more than 75% observed a single time. The sample was peripheral blood. The sequence came from a man older than 75 with acute or convalescent COVID-19. The V gene is TRBV28, the J gene TRBJ1-2; D is possibly TRBD1 (6 bases). The DNA for the CDR3 is TGTGCCAGTACAGGGATCTCGGGCTACACCTTC. Its protein product is CASTGISGYTF.